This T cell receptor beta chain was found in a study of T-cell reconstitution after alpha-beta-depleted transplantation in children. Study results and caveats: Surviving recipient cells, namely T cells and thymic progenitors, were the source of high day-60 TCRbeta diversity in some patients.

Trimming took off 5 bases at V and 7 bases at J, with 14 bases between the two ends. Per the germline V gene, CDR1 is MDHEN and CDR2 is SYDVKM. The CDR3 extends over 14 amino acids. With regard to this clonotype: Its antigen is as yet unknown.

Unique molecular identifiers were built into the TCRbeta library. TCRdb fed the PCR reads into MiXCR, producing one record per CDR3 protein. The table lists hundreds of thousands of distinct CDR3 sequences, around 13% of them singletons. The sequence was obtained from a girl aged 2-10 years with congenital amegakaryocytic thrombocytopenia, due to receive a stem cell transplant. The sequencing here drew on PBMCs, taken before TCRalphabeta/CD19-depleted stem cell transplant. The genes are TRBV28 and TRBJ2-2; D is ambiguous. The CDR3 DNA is TGTGCCAGCAGTCCCAACCTGTGGGTCGGGGAGCTGTTTTTT. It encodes CASSPNLWVGELFF.